These 9 T cell receptor beta chains share one sample of origin, sequenced in a study of cytomegalovirus exposure and HLA in healthy donors. Primers: 60 Vbeta forward and 13 Jbeta reverse. The repertoire was sequenced with immunoSEQ multiplex PCR; TCRdb's copy has only in-frame clones and lacks some. The sample consists of around 150,000 clones, roughly 88% of them appearing once. Source material: PBMCs. The source is a woman under 30 in good health and CMV-seronegative.

The chain links TRBV5-4 to TRBJ2-6; TRBD1 matches 9 bases. Germline CDR1 and CDR2: SGHNT and YYREEE (reference sequence). This CDR3 is 18 amino acids long. J was trimmed by 4 bases and V by 3 bases; bases with no gene match: 11. The CDR3, as DNA: TGTGCCAGCAGCTCCAGCGACAGGGGGATATACGGGGCCAACGTCCTGACTTTC. Amino acids: CASSSSDRGIYGANVLTF.

This rearrangement joins TRBV6-1 to TRBJ1-1; no definite D call. CDR3 length: 15 residues. The V end was cut by 5 bases, the J end by 0 bases, with 13 bases between. Looked up from germline, CDR1 is MNHNS and CDR2 is SASEGT. Written as DNA, the CDR3 is TGTGCCAGCAGTAACAAAGGACTCCTGAACACTGAAGCTTTCTTT. As protein: CASSNKGLLNTEAFF.

The chain has TRBV9 and TRBJ1-2, with TRBD1 matching 9 bases. CDR3 length: 14 amino acids. Trimming took 4 bases from V and 5 from J; bases not matched to a gene: 6. Germline V gives CDR1 SGDLS, CDR2 YYNGEE. CDR3 protein: CASSPRDRAYGYTF. The CDR3, as DNA: TGTGCCAGCAGCCCCCGGGACAGGGCTTATGGCTACACCTTC.

The chain joins TRBV28 to TRBJ2-5; 8 nucleotides align to TRBD1. The last part of the DNA fits TRBJ2-7 better; the J call may be wrong. Germline loops: CDR1 MDHEN, CDR2 SYDVKM. CDR3 length: 16 amino acids. CDR3 region: CASSFPPGTGSYEQYF. The CDR3 nucleotides read TGTGCCAGCAGTTTCCCCCCGGGGACAGGTTCCTACGAGCAGTACTTC.

The chain links TRBV5-8 to TRBJ2-7, with D possibly matching TRBD1 (6 bases). The CDR3 is 11 amino acids. V was pared by 2 bases and J by 6 bases, with 6 bases between. Germline CDR1 reads SGHTS; CDR2 reads YDEGEE. CDR3 protein: CASSLGGEQYF. The DNA for the CDR3 is TGTGCCAGCAGCTTAGGGGGCGAGCAGTACTTC.

The chain links TRBV28 to TRBJ2-7; weak D call: TRBD2 (7 bases). This CDR3 region has 16 residues. Germline loops: CDR1 MDHEN, CDR2 SYDVKM. The ends were cut back, 3 bases at V and 3 bases at J, with 18 bases in the middle. The CDR3 DNA reads TGTGCCAGCAGTTTTGTCCCAGGGGAGGGATACTACGAGCAGTACTTC. Its protein is CASSFVPGEGYYEQYF.

A note on this clone: Distinct nucleotide sequences in the sample also encode this CDR3. V is TRBV4-1 and J is TRBJ1-2; a possible D gene is TRBD1 (5 bases). Germline CDR1 reads MGHRA; CDR2 reads YSYEKL. V lost 3 bases and J 8 bases, leaving 10 bases between the germline ends. The CDR3 is 12 residues long. CDR3 in DNA: TGCGCCAGCAGCCATCATCAGGGAGGCTACACCTTC. Translating it yields CASSHHQGGYTF.

The chain joins TRBV6-5 to TRBJ2-5; D is ambiguous. Germline CDR1 reads MNHEY; CDR2 reads SVGAGI. The CDR3 consists of 15 residues. Between the trimmed V and J ends, which lost 0 bases and 2 bases, there was a span of 10 bases. CDR3 in amino acids: CASSYSTWNQETQYF. As DNA, the CDR3 is TGTGCCAGCAGTTACTCGACATGGAATCAAGAGACCCAGTACTTC.

The V gene is TRBV5-1, the J gene TRBJ2-3, with 12 bases that match TRBD2. The ends lost 0 bases at V and 4 bases at J; junction bases unmatched: 6. The CDR3 has 17 amino acids. CDR1 SGHRS and CDR2 YFSETQ come from the germline V gene. The DNA for the CDR3 is TGCGCCAGCAGCTTGGTTCTAGCGGGGGGGCCATCAGATACGCAGTATTTT. Amino acids: CASSLVLAGGPSDTQYF.